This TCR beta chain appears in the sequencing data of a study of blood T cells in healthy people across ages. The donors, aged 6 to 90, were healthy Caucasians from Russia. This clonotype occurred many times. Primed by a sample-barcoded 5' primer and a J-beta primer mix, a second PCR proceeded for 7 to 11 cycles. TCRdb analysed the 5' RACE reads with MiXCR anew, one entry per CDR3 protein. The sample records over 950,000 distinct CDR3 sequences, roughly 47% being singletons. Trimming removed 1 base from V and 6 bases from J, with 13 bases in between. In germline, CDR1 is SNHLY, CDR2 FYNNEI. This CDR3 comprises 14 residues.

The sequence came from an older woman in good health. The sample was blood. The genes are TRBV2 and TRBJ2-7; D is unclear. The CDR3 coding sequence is TGTGCCAGCAGTGAAGAAAGGTCAAGGTCCGAGCAGTACTTC. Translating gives CASSEERSRSEQYF.